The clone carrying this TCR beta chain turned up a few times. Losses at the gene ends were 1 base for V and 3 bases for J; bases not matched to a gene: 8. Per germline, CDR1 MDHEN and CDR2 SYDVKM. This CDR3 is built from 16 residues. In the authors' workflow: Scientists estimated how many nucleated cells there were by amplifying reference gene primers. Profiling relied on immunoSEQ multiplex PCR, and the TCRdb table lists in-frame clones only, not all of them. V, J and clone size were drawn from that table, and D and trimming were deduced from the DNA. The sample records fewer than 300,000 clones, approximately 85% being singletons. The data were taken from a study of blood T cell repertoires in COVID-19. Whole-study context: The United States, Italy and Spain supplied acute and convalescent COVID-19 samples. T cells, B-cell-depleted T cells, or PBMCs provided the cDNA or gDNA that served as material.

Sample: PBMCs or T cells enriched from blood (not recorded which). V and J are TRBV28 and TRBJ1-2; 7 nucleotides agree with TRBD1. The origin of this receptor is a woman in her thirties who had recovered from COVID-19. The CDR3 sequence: CASSLFGVGQHYGYTF. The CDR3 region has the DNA TGTGCCAGCAGTTTATTCGGAGTGGGACAGCACTATGGCTACACCTTC.